The T cell receptor (beta chain) described here comes from a study of blood T cell repertoires in COVID-19. Looking at the study overall: T cells, B-cell-depleted T cells, or PBMCs supplied cDNA or gDNA.

The repertoire was sequenced with immunoSEQ multiplex PCR; TCRdb's copy has only in-frame clones and lacks some. This sample carries 90,000 to 120,000 clones, about 87% of them seen once, and the ten largest clones take approximately 6.8%. V shed 1 base and J shed 3 bases, with 13 bases lying between them. The germline V gene encodes CDR1 SGHRS and CDR2 YFSETQ. This CDR3 contains 15 residues. The sequence derives from a man in his fifties with active or convalescent COVID-19. The material sequenced was peripheral blood. This chain uses TRBV5-1 with TRBJ2-5; D perhaps matches TRBD1 (5 bases). CDR3 DNA sequence: TGCGCCAGCAGCTTGCCGGACACGGTGGAAGAGACCCAGTACTTC. Protein: CASSLPDTVEETQYF.